The clone carrying this T cell receptor beta chain has more than one count but fewer than ten. The record originates from a study of blood T cell repertoires in COVID-19. The CDR3 runs to 13 residues. Profiling relied on immunoSEQ multiplex PCR, and the TCRdb table lists in-frame clones only, not all of them. The data show some 260,000 clones, with under 90% seen just once and around 3.9% held by the top ten. This sequence joins TRBV1 and TRBJ2-7; the DNA was not used to check the table's D call, TRBD1. TRBV1 is termed a pseudogene. Sequenced sample: PBMCs or T cells enriched from blood (not recorded which). The origin of this receptor is a man younger than 45 with acute COVID-19. The chain's CDR3 is CTSSQGQGLEQYV. CDR3 nucleotides: TGCACCAGCAGCCAAGGACAGGGCCTCGAGCAGTACGTC.